Each of the 24 T cell receptor beta chains below was sequenced from the same sample in a study of CD8+CD57+ T cells in acquired aplastic anemia. Selection for sequencing was limited to patients who had shown CD8+CD57+ cell expansion by flow cytometry. The use of genomic DNA as template underpinned the TCR beta VDJ and CDR3 profiling. MiXCR, run by TCRdb on the reads, gives a single entry per CDR3 protein. The table shows 200,000 to 300,000 distinct CDR3 sequences, with 82% occurring only once. The sequenced sample consisted of sorted CD4+, CD8+, or CD8+CD57+ T cells (not recorded which) from PBMCs. All receptors derive from a human donor with aplastic anemia.

This clonotype was counted a single time. One end of the junction fails to match germline, which may point to a read error. The rearrangement uses TRBV15 and TRBJ1-4; possibly TRBD1 for D (6 bases). Looked up from germline, CDR1 is LNHNV and CDR2 is YYDKDF (reference sequence). The CDR3 loop spans 14 amino acids. The CDR3 nucleotides are TGTGCCACCAGGAGGGACACGAGAAAAGAAAAACTGTTCTTT. Translating gives CATRRDTRKEKLFF.

A note on this clonotype: A read error may produce the germline difference seen at one junction end. This chain connects TRBV5-1 to TRBJ1-2; D is undetermined. In germline, CDR1 is SGHRS, CDR2 YFSETQ. The CDR3 has 13 residues. CDR3 protein: CASSTEEEDGYTF. Written as DNA, the CDR3 is TGTGCCAGCAGCACTGAGGAGGAGGATGGCTACACCTTC. Supplemented by reference TRBV5-1 and TRBJ1-2, the full variable domain reads KAGVTQTPRYLIKTRGQQVTLSCSPISGHRSVSWYQQTPGQGLQFLFEYFSETQRNKGNFPGRFSGRQFSNSRSEMNVSTLELGDSALYLCASSTEEEDGYTFGSGTRLTVV.

The chain links TRBV5-6 to TRBJ1-5; D ambiguous. This CDR3 comprises 14 residues. CDR1 is SGHDT and CDR2 is YYEEEE in the germline V gene. V was trimmed by 0 bases and J by 2 bases, leaving 6 bases between them. For the CDR3, the DNA is TGTGCCAGCAGCTTGGCGAGGGGCAATCAGCCCCAGCATTTT. This gives the protein CASSLARGNQPQHF. The full variable domain, with the rest looked up from reference TRBV5-6 and TRBJ1-5, is DAGVTQSPTHLIKTRGQQVTLRCSPKSGHDTVSWYQQALGQGPQFIFQYYEEEERQRGNFPDRFSGHQFPNYSSELNVNALLLGDSALYLCASSLARGNQPQHFGDGTRLSIL.

For this clonotype: Relative to the germline gene, one junction end is altered; a read error may explain this. The V and J genes are TRBV7-9 and TRBJ2-3, with D maybe TRBD2 (7 bases). The CDR3 has 14 amino acids. Per germline, CDR1 SEHNR and CDR2 FQNEAQ (reference sequence). In DNA form, the CDR3 reads TGTGCCAGCAGCCTACAAGGGGGGGCCCGGGCGCAGTGTTTT. Translating it yields CASSLQGGARAQCF.

Worth noting for this clonotype: Because the CDR3 is missing its conserved closing phenylalanine or tryptophan, this is likely a read error. Because the CDR3's place on the DNA is in doubt, the DNA is left out and the CDR3 is given as listed by TCRdb. The CDR3 here is CASSLPREGPTMSSS. The rearrangement uses TRBV11-2 and TRBJ2-1; TRBD2, the table's D call, was not compared with the DNA. The CDR3 adds up to 15 amino acids, both ends counted. Germline V gives CDR1 SGHAT, CDR2 FQNNGV.

This clonotype was observed a few times. The V call is TRBV6-1, the J call TRBJ1-1, with D maybe TRBD1 (6 bases). In germline, CDR1 is MNHNS, CDR2 SASEGT. V gave up 2 bases and J gave up 6 bases, with 10 bases separating them. The CDR3 extends over 13 amino acids. CDR3 sequence (DNA): TGTGCCAGCAGTGAAACAGGGAGCTCTGAAGCTTTCTTT. This gives the protein CASSETGSSEAFF.

A word on this clonotype: This is likely a read error, given that the CDR3 carries no conserved phenylalanine or tryptophan at its end. The DNA is omitted, as the CDR3 cannot be located on it reliably, and the CDR3 follows TCRdb's listing. The J gene is TRBJ1-1, the V gene TRBV2; whether TRBD1, the table's D call, matches the DNA was not checked. Germline lookup yields CDR1 SNHLY and CDR2 FYNNEI. The CDR3 totals 15 residues, both ends included. The CDR3 protein is CASSEQGKGEQYVVP.

The chain uses TRBV9 and TRBJ2-1, with D tentatively TRBD1 or TRBD2 (7 bases each). The CDR3 sequence is 16 residues long. CDR1 and CDR2 (germline): SGDLS, YYNGEE. Trimming cost V 3 bases and J 7 bases, with 20 bases left between them. As DNA, the CDR3 is TGTGCCAGCAGCGGGGGGGGCGGAAAGGGACAGAATGAGCAGTTCTTC. The encoded protein is CASSGGGGKGQNEQFF.

As to this clonotype: One end of the junction fails to match germline, which may point to a read error. The CDR3 sequence: CASSFQGSGGREDF. DNA for the CDR3: TGTGCCAGCAGCTTTCAGGGAAGCGGGGGGAGGGAGGATTTT. The chain uses TRBV7-9 and TRBJ2-3; 9 bases map to TRBD2. Germline V gene sequence: CDR1 SEHNR, CDR2 FQNEAQ (reference sequence). CDR3 length: 14 amino acids.

Comment on this clonotype: An end of the junction does not agree with germline; a read error may underlie this. The chain couples TRBV11-1 to TRBJ1-5, with D possibly matching TRBD1 (5 bases). From germline, CDR1 is SGHAT and CDR2 FQDESV (reference sequence). CDR3 length: 13 residues. The CDR3 sequence: CARRRGGRKPQHF. The CDR3 nucleotides read TGCGCCAGAAGACGGGGGGGGAGGAAGCCCCAGCATTTT.

A note on this clonotype: The junction shows a germline mismatch at one end, possibly a read error. The chain has TRBV9 and TRBJ2-3, with TRBD2 matching 7 bases. Germline loops: CDR1 SGDLS, CDR2 YYNGEE. There are 14 residues in the CDR3. CDR3 in amino acids: CASGGAGNTEYFDF. CDR3 DNA: TGTGCCAGCGGCGGAGCGGGGAACACTGAGTACTTCGATTTT.

The chain recombines TRBV7-8 with TRBJ2-7; 7 bases map to TRBD1. The V and J ends lost 0 bases and 2 bases, in that order; junction bases with no gene match: 4. CDR3 size: 15 residues. CDR1 is SGHVS and CDR2 is FQNEAQ in the germline V gene. CDR3 sequence: CASSLAGQLTYEQYF. CDR3 bases: TGTGCCAGCAGCTTAGCGGGACAGTTGACCTACGAGCAGTACTTC.

This clonotype showed up just a few times. At one of its ends the junction is not consistent with the germline gene, which may arise from a read error. The chain carries TRBV7-2 and TRBJ2-1; D is ambiguous. The CDR3 runs 15 residues. In germline, CDR1 is SGHTA, CDR2 FQGNSA. This CDR3 is CASSIAGGAYNGQFF. The CDR3 DNA is TGTGCCAGTAGTATAGCAGGCGGCGCCTACAATGGGCAGTTCTTC. The whole variable domain, filled in from reference TRBV7-2 and TRBJ2-1, reads GAGVSQSPSNKVTEKGKDVELRCDPISGHTALYWYRQSLGQGLEFLIYFQGNSAPDKSGLPSDRFSAERTGGSVSTLTIQRTQQEDSAVYLCASSIAGGAYNGQFFGPGTRLTVL.

V and J are TRBV7-8 and TRBJ2-7, with D possibly being TRBD1 (7 bases). The CDR3 totals 16 residues. Per the germline V gene, CDR1 is SGHVS and CDR2 is FQNEAQ. V lost 3 bases, J lost 10 bases, and 25 bases lay in between. CDR3 amino acids: CASSFHPGGTALYQYV. Here the CDR3 DNA reads TGTGCCAGCAGCTTTCATCCAGGCGGGACAGCCCTTTACCAGTACGTC.

The chain couples TRBV7-2 to TRBJ2-6; D is undetermined. The CDR3 consists of 16 residues. The germline V gene has CDR1 SGHTA and CDR2 FQGNSA. Trimming shortened V by 9 bases and J by 6 bases, and 21 bases separated the two germline ends. This CDR3 reads CARRWARSTQANVLTF. CDR3 coding DNA: TGTGCCAGACGGTGGGCGAGGAGCACCCAGGCCAACGTCCTGACTTTC.

The chain recombines TRBV15 with TRBJ2-1; 8 bases match TRBD2. The J call may be in error: the DNA end matches TRBJ2-7 better. Germline-derived CDR1 and CDR2 are LNHNV and YYDKDF (reference sequence). The CDR3 has 14 amino acids. This CDR3 is CATGRGGRRDEQYF. The CDR3 DNA is TGTGCCACCGGGAGAGGCGGGAGGCGGGATGAGCAGTACTTC.

Concerning this clonotype itself: The CDR3 ends on some other residue instead of the conserved phenylalanine or tryptophan, so this is likely a read error. The V and J genes are TRBV2 and TRBJ1-1; TRBD1 agrees at 7 bases. V shed 6 bases, J shed 1 base, and the junction held 8 bases outside the gene matches. The germline CDR1 and CDR2 sequences are SNHLY and FYNNEI. The CDR3 has 15 residues. The CDR3 sequence: CASRGQLGGNTEAFV. DNA of the CDR3: TGTGCCAGCAGGGGACAGCTAGGAGGGAACACTGAAGCTTTCGTT.

This chain links TRBV11-2 with TRBJ2-5, with TRBD2 matching 7 bases. The J segment lost 3 bases and the V segment lost 6 bases, leaving 7 bases of the junction unmatched. The CDR3 length is 14 residues. Germline V gene lookup returns CDR1 SGHAT and CDR2 FQNNGV. The CDR3, as DNA: TGTGCCAGCAGTAGGGGCAGCGGGGAAGAGACCCAGTACTTC. It yields the protein CASSRGSGEETQYF.

As for this clonotype: The junction departs from germline at one end; a sequencing error may be responsible. The J gene is TRBJ2-3, the V gene TRBV7-2; 9 bases fit TRBD1. In germline, CDR1 is SGHTA, CDR2 FQGNSA. The CDR3 length is 14 residues. The CDR3 nucleotides are TGTGCCAGCAGCTTAACAGGGGGCCCTAAGCGGAAGTCGTTT. This translates into CASSLTGGPKRKSF.

The genes are TRBV7-6 and TRBJ2-6; D possibly corresponds to TRBD1 (6 bases). The CDR3 is 17 residues long. CDR1 is SGHVS and CDR2 is FNYEAQ in the germline V gene. Trimming took 1 base from V and 0 from J, leaving 10 bases between them. The CDR3 DNA follows: TGTGCCAGCAGCTTAGACAGGGACCCCTCTGGGGCCAACGTCCTGACTTTC. It yields the protein CASSLDRDPSGANVLTF.

This clonotype was counted once. V gene TRBV7-2 combines with J gene TRBJ2-1; D call uncertain. Germline values: CDR1 SGHTA, CDR2 FQGNSA. V was shortened by 2 bases and J by 8 bases, with 19 bases between the two germline ends. The CDR3 runs to 16 residues. CDR3 protein: CASSLRGANGQDEQFF. The CDR3 DNA reads TGTGCCAGCAGCTTACGCGGCGCCAACGGTCAGGATGAGCAGTTCTTC.

V is TRBV2 and J is TRBJ1-2; D is ambiguous. The germline CDR1 and CDR2 sequences are SNHLY and FYNNEI. This CDR3 comprises 13 residues. The V and J ends lost 4 bases and 3 bases respectively, with 9 bases between them. CDR3 nucleotides: TGTGCCAGCAGTGTTCGACGGGACTATGGCTACACCTTC. It specifies CASSVRRDYGYTF.

With regard to this clonotype: Because it lacks the conserved phenylalanine or tryptophan at the end, this CDR3 is likely a read error. The DNA is left out, because the CDR3 cannot be placed on it with certainty; the CDR3 is given as TCRdb lists it. The rearrangement links TRBV7-8 to TRBJ2-5; TRBD2, as called in the table, went unchecked against the DNA. The CDR3 contains 13 residues when both ends are counted. Germline CDR1 and CDR2: SGHVS and FQNEAQ. CDR3 amino acids: CASSIAGGPATQY.

With regard to this clonotype: A read error may account for a junction end that differs from germline. V and J are TRBV2 and TRBJ2-2; D gene ambiguous. The CDR3 length is 13 residues. Germline lookup yields CDR1 SNHLY and CDR2 FYNNEI. Here the CDR3 reads CASSNACSNEPLF. CDR3 nucleotide sequence: TGTGCCAGCAGTAATGCGTGCAGCAATGAGCCCCTTTTT.